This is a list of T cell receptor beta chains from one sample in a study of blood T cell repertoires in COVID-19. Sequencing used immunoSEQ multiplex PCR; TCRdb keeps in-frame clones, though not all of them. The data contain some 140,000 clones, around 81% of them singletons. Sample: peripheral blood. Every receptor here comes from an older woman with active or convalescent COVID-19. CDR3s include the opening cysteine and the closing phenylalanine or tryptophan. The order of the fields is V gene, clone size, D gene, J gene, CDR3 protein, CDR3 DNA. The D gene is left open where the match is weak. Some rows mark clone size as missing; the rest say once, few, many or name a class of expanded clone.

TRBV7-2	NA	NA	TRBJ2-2	CASSVMNTGELFF	TGTGCCAGCAGCGTTATGAACACCGGGGAGCTGTTTTTT
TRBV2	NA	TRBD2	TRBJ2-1	CASRETSGDYNEQFF	TGTGCCAGCAGGGAGACTAGCGGGGACTACAATGAGCAGTTCTTC
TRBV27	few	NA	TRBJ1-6	CASRPQGNTNSPLHF	TGTGCCAGCAGACCACAGGGTAACACGAATTCACCCCTCCACTTT
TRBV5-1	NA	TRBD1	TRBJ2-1	CASSLQGQGNNEQFF	TGCGCCAGCAGCCTCCAAGGACAGGGGAACAATGAGCAGTTCTTC
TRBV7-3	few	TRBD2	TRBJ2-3	CASSRAGLTDTQYF	TGTGCCAGCAGCCGAGCGGGGCTAACAGATACGCAGTATTTT
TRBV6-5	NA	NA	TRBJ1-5	CAARSSGDNQPQHF	TGTGCCGCCAGATCCTCGGGGGACAATCAGCCCCAGCATTTT
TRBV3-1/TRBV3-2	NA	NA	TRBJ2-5	CASSQDGGETQYF	TGTGCCAGCAGCCAAGATGGGGGGGAGACCCAGTACTTC
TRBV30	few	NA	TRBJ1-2	CAWSGGTGGYTF	TGTGCCTGGAGTGGGGGGACTGGAGGCTACACCTTC
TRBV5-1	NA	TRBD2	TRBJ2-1	CASSLNGGAGNEQFF	TGCGCCAGCAGCTTGAACGGGGGGGCTGGCAATGAGCAGTTCTTC
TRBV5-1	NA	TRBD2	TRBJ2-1	CASSIAGGYNEQFF	TGCGCCAGCAGCATAGCGGGAGGCTACAATGAGCAGTTCTTC
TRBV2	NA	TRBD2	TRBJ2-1	CASSAGLAGIYNEQFF	TGTGCCAGCAGTGCGGGACTAGCGGGCATCTACAATGAGCAGTTCTTC
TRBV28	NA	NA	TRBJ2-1	CASGEADNEQFF	TGTGCCAGCGGAGAAGCGGACAATGAGCAGTTCTTC
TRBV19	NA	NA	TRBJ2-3	CASRGGWDTQYF	TGTGCCAGTAGGGGAGGCTGGGATACGCAGTATTTT
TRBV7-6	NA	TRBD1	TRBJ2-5	CASSDRGGETQYF	TGTGCCAGCAGCGACAGGGGCGGAGAGACCCAGTACTTC
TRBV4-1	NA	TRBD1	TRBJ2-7	CASSQDRVAGGSFYEQYF	TGCGCCAGCAGCCAAGATCGGGTAGCAGGGGGAAGTTTTTACGAGCAGTACTTC
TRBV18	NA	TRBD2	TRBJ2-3	CASSPPVAGGTPDTQYF	TGTGCCAGCTCACCACCGGTAGCGGGGGGGACCCCAGATACGCAGTATTTT
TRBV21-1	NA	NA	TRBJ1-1	CAPRTVNTEAFF	TGTGCCCCGAGGACTGTGAACACTGAAGCTTTCTTT
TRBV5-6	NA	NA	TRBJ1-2	CASSLIHPGLDGYTF	TGTGCCAGCAGCTTGATCCATCCCGGGTTAGATGGCTACACCTTC
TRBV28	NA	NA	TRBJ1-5	CASSYARRGSNQPQHF	TGTGCCAGCAGCTATGCACGGAGGGGAAGCAATCAGCCCCAGCATTTT
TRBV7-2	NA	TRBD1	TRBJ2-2	CASSRTGNTGELFF	TGTGCCAGCAGCCGGACAGGCAACACCGGGGAGCTGTTTTTT
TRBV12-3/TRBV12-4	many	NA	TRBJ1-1	CASSPDGMQAFF	TGTGCCAGCAGTCCGGACGGGATGCAAGCTTTCTTT
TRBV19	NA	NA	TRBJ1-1	CASSMVRGSTEAFF	TGTGCCAGTAGTATGGTCAGGGGCTCCACTGAAGCTTTCTTT
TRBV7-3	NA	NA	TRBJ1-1	CASSLTAGANAFF	TGTGCCAGCAGCTTAACTGCGGGGGCTAACGCTTTCTTT
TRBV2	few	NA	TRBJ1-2	CASSKTRPDIFYGYTF	TGTGCCAGCAGTAAAACCCGCCCGGACATTTTCTATGGCTACACCTTC
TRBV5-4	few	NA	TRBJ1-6	CASRSTGSRNNSPLHF	TGTGCCAGCAGGTCAACAGGGAGCAGGAATAATTCACCCCTCCACTTT
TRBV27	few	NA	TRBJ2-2	CASSLEARKAPGELFF	TGTGCCAGCAGTTTGGAAGCGAGAAAGGCACCCGGGGAGCTGTTTTTT
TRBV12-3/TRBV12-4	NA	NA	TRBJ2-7	CASSPTSYEQYF	TGTGCCAGCAGTCCTACCTCTTACGAGCAGTACTTC
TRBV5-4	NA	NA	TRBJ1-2	CASSSLNYGYTF	TGTGCCAGCAGCTCTCTTAACTATGGCTACACCTTC
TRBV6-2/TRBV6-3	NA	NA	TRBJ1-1	CASSYTTHRAFF	TGTGCCAGCAGTTATACTACACACAGGGCTTTCTTT
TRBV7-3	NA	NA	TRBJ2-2	CASSSSNTGELFF	TGTGCCAGCAGCTCCTCCAACACCGGGGAGCTGTTTTTT
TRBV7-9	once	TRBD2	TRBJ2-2	CASSPRLAGGPLNTGELFF	TGTGCCAGCAGCCCCCGACTAGCGGGAGGCCCTTTGAACACCGGGGAGCTGTTTTTT
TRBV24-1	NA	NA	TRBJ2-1	CATSDPGLVSARNEQFF	TGTGCCACCAGTGACCCTGGACTTGTTAGTGCTCGCAATGAGCAGTTCTTC
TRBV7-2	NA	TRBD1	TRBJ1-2	CASSLPTGGVSGYTF	TGTGCCAGCAGCTTACCGACAGGGGGCGTCTCTGGCTACACCTTC
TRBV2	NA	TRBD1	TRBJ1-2	CARQGAGGGYTF	TGTGCCAGACAGGGGGCCGGGGGTGGCTACACCTTC
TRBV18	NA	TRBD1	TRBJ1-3	CASSPGQGRLPNTIYF	TGTGCCAGCTCACCCGGACAGGGTCGTTTACCTAACACCATATATTTT
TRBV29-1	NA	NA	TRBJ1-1	CSVEGEGIGTEAFF	TGCAGCGTTGAAGGAGAGGGCATAGGCACTGAAGCTTTCTTT
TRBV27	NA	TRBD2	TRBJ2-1	CASISGASGRGEQFF	TGTGCCAGCATCAGTGGGGCTAGCGGGAGAGGTGAGCAGTTCTTC
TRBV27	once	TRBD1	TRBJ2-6	CASILNRGSGANVLTF	TGTGCCAGCATCCTTAACAGGGGATCTGGGGCCAACGTCCTGACTTTC
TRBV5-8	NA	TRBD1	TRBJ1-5	CASSRDRGYSNQPQHF	TGTGCCAGCAGTCGGGACAGGGGATATAGCAATCAGCCCCAGCATTTT